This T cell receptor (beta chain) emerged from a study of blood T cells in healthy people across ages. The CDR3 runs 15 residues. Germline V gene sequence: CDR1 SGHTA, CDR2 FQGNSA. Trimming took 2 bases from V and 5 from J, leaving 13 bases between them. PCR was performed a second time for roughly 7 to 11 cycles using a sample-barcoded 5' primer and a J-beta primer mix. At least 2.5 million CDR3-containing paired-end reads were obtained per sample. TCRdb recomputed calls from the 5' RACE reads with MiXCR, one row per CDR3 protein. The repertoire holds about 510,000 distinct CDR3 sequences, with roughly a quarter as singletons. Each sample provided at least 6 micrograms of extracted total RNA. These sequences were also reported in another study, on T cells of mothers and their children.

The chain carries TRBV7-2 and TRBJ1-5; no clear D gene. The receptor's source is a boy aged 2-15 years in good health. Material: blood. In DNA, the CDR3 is TGTGCCAGCAGCTTATCTACCGGGCCCTATCAGCCCCAGCATTTT. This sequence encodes CASSLSTGPYQPQHF.